The subject of this entry is one T cell receptor (beta chain). This clone was seen a few times. Its antigen is currently not known. Within one base of it there is no much larger clone, and no base qualities were kept. CDR1 is given as SGHTA and CDR2 as FQGNSA, both from the germline V gene. Here V drops 5 bases and J drops 5 bases, and the junction holds 5 bases not matched to any gene. The CDR3, from cysteine to phenylalanine, totals 13 residues. Of all the DNA, just the CDR3 is kept, 39 bases in frame from base 1. The trial excluded patients who had a history of autoimmune disease or who were on systemic immunosuppression. Peripheral blood for TCR sequencing was collected from all dose cohorts at baseline, on cycle 4 day 1, and on cycle 7 day 1. Samples were obtained from an open-label, multicenter, first-in-human phase I dose-escalation trial of ivuxolimab. Adults with locally advanced or metastatic melanoma, renal cell carcinoma, hepatocellular carcinoma or head and neck squamous cell carcinoma were enrolled in the trial. Before TCR sequencing, CD4+ T cells and CD8+ T cells were sorted from peripheral blood as separate populations.

For sequencing of the TCRbeta CDR3 region, genomic DNA was extracted from the sorted cells. The immunoSEQ Assay was used to sequence the TCRbeta CDR3 regions. TCRdb's version of the immuneACCESS table is confined to in-frame rearrangements and falls short of the full clone set. An unresolved V gene accounts for under half of the shortfall where checked; the remainder is of unknown origin. This sample is represented by tens of thousands of clones; 79% of them were singletons. The ten largest clones add up to 9.5% to 13% of the sample. This entry is derived from a study of OX40 agonist ivuxolimab in advanced cancers. Broadly, across the study: Ivuxolimab, which targeted the costimulatory receptor OX40 (CD134), was an agonistic, fully human IgG2 monoclonal antibody. The monotherapy dose-escalation portion (N ≈ 57 patients) of the phase I ivuxolimab trial is reported in the paper. Peripheral TCRbeta sequencing was intended to test whether TCR sequence diversity was altered and clonal T-cell expansion was caused by ivuxolimab. Prior anti-PD-1, anti-PD-L1 or anti-CTLA-4 therapy was permitted, and approximately 39% of dose-escalation patients had received checkpoint inhibitors. Among the approximately 54 dose-escalation patients, around 19 had hepatocellular carcinoma, approximately 15 melanoma, 9 renal cell carcinoma and 9 head and neck cancer. In the dose-escalation cohort, 70% to 85% of patients were male, and the mean age was approximately 60 years, with a range of roughly 23 to 85. Partial responses occurred in three dose-escalation patients: two with cutaneous melanoma and one with hepatocellular carcinoma. Intravenous ivuxolimab was administered to patients every 2 weeks at six dose levels: 0.01, 0.1, 0.3, 1.5, 3 and 10 mg/kg. On the study overall, not on this receptor specifically: At doses of 0.1 to 3.0 mg/kg, clonal expansion of both CD4+ and CD8+ T cells in blood was seen between baseline and week 6. Which antigens the clonally expanded peripheral T cells were specific for was not determined. Low levels of normalized T-cell clonal expansion were also seen in some patients who did not respond. In partial responders in the 0.1-3.0 mg/kg groups, normalized peripheral clonal expansion was found to be among the lowest, especially among CD8+ T cells. After ivuxolimab, more expanded clones were found on average in CD8+ T cells than in CD4+ T cells.

The rearranged segments are TRBV7-2 and TRBJ2-5; 7 bases in between match TRBD1. The receptor's source is an adult with an advanced solid tumor such as melanoma, head and neck, liver or kidney cancer. The specimen comprised CD4+ or CD8+ T cells sorted from blood, sampled in a trial of the OX40 agonist ivuxolimab. The DNA sequence reads TGTGCCAGCAGCCGACAGGGCGGCGAGACCCAGTACTTC. It encodes CASSRQGGETQYF.